Listed below are T cell receptor beta chains from one sample, sequenced in a study of OX40 agonist ivuxolimab in advanced cancers. Only in-frame clones appear in the TCRdb table, and some are missing; sequencing was by immunoSEQ multiplex PCR. The sample yields fewer than 35,000 clones, around 90% seen once. The specimen comprised CD4+ or CD8+ T cells sorted from blood, sampled in a trial of the OX40 agonist ivuxolimab. These receptors came from an adult with an advanced solid tumor such as melanoma, head and neck, liver or kidney cancer. CDR3s include the opening cysteine and the closing phenylalanine or tryptophan. The order of the fields is clone size, J gene, V gene, D gene, CDR3 protein, CDR3 DNA. D genes are given only for firm matches. Only some rows state a clone size, as once, few, many or a class for expanded clones.

>NA|TRBJ1-2|TRBV7-9|TRBD1
CASSPGTGVNGYTF
TGTGCCAGCAGCCCCGGAACAGGGGTGAATGGCTACACCTTC
>NA|TRBJ2-7|TRBV28|NA
CASSDTGFHEQYF
TGTGCCAGCTCGGATACAGGGTTCCACGAGCAGTACTTC
>NA|TRBJ2-1|TRBV4-1|NA
CASSLHRAAEQFF
TGCGCCAGCAGCCTCCACAGGGCTGCTGAGCAGTTCTTC
>NA|TRBJ2-7|TRBV7-2|TRBD1
CAITGQMLYEQYF
TGTGCCATTACGGGACAGATGTTATACGAGCAGTACTTC
>NA|TRBJ1-4|TRBV28|NA
CASSPPPGVREKLFF
TGTGCCAGCAGTCCTCCCCCAGGGGTAAGGGAAAAACTGTTTTTT
>NA|TRBJ2-5|TRBV10-3|NA
CAISESIDGETQYF
TGTGCCATCAGTGAGTCGATTGACGGGGAGACCCAGTACTTC
>NA|TRBJ2-7|TRBV9|NA
CASSLSRGGDDEQYF
TGTGCCAGCAGCCTCTCGCGAGGAGGAGACGACGAGCAGTACTTC
>NA|TRBJ1-2|TRBV4-3|TRBD1
CASSQAATGDDGYTF
TGCGCCAGCAGCCAAGCCGCGACAGGGGATGATGGCTACACCTTC
>NA|TRBJ1-1|TRBV27|NA
CASGRDTMNTEAFF
TGTGCCAGCGGTCGGGACACAATGAACACTGAAGCTTTCTTT
>NA|TRBJ2-5|TRBV27|NA
CASSLYGGRSETQYF
TGTGCCAGCAGTTTATACGGGGGGCGCAGTGAGACCCAGTACTTC
>NA|TRBJ2-7|TRBV6-6|NA
CASSYRGEQYF
TGTGCCAGCAGTTACCGGGGCGAGCAGTACTTC
>NA|TRBJ1-1|TRBV27|NA
CASSSNTEAFF
TGTGCCAGCAGTTCGAACACTGAAGCTTTCTTT
>NA|TRBJ1-5|TRBV7-8|NA
CASSSETGAISGQHF
TGTGCCAGCAGCTCAGAGACAGGCGCAATCAGCGGGCAGCATTTT
>NA|TRBJ2-3|TRBV7-9|NA
CASSLDYTSTDTQYF
TGTGCCAGCAGCTTAGACTACACTAGCACAGATACGCAGTATTTT
>NA|TRBJ1-1|TRBV6-1|NA
CASSGLGGVGNTEAFF
TGTGCCAGCAGTGGGCTGGGTGGGGTCGGGAACACTGAAGCTTTCTTT
>medium-sized|TRBJ1-2|TRBV27|TRBD1
CASSEDRTDGYTF
TGTGCCAGCAGTGAGGACAGGACGGATGGCTACACCTTC
>NA|TRBJ2-3|TRBV28|NA
CASIRGEGDTQYF
TGTGCCAGCATCAGGGGAGAGGGAGATACGCAGTATTTT
>NA|TRBJ1-2|TRBV9|NA
CASSPTGLGGYTF
TGTGCCAGCAGCCCTACAGGGTTAGGGGGCTACACCTTC
>NA|TRBJ2-7|TRBV6-6|NA
CASSDPGGYEQYF
TGTGCCAGCAGCGACCCCGGAGGATACGAGCAGTACTTC
>NA|TRBJ2-3|TRBV29-1|NA
CSARDENTDTQYF
TGCAGCGCTAGGGACGAAAACACAGATACGCAGTATTTT
>NA|TRBJ2-7|TRBV4-1|NA
CASSQTGGYYEQYF
TGCGCCAGCAGCCAAACGGGGGGCTATTACGAGCAGTACTTC
>NA|TRBJ2-1|TRBV9|NA
CASSGSGNPYNEQFF
TGTGCCAGCAGCGGAAGCGGTAACCCCTACAATGAGCAGTTCTTC
>NA|TRBJ2-7|TRBV5-1|TRBD1
CASSFRDRGQDEQYF
TGCGCCAGCAGCTTCCGGGACAGGGGGCAGGACGAGCAGTACTTC
>NA|TRBJ1-5|TRBV29-1|TRBD1
CSVETGGQPQHF
TGCAGCGTTGAAACAGGGGGTCAGCCCCAGCATTTT
>NA|TRBJ1-1|TRBV14|TRBD1
CASSHADRPMIAFF
TGTGCCAGCAGCCACGCGGACAGGCCCATGATTGCTTTCTTT
>NA|TRBJ2-7|TRBV9|NA
CASSETPEGTYEQYF
TGTGCCAGCAGCGAGACCCCCGAGGGCACCTACGAGCAGTACTTC
>few|TRBJ1-4|TRBV27|NA
CASRNLGVSATNEKLFF
TGTGCCAGCAGGAATTTAGGGGTCAGTGCAACTAATGAAAAACTGTTTTTT
>NA|TRBJ2-7|TRBV4-2|TRBD1
CASSQESRDRDYEQYF
TGTGCCAGCAGCCAAGAATCCCGGGACAGAGACTACGAGCAGTACTTC
>NA|TRBJ1-1|TRBV5-4|TRBD1
CASSWGTGGEAFF
TGTGCCAGCAGCTGGGGGACAGGGGGCGAAGCTTTCTTT
>few|TRBJ2-7|TRBV28|TRBD1
CASSDRGSSPEQYF
TGTGCCAGCAGTGACAGGGGGTCCTCTCCGGAGCAGTACTTC
>NA|TRBJ2-5|TRBV6-1|TRBD2
CASSDVLAGEETQYF
TGTGCCAGCAGTGACGTACTAGCGGGGGAAGAGACCCAGTACTTC
>NA|TRBJ1-5|TRBV10-3|TRBD1
CAISAGTGVQPQHF
TGTGCCATCAGTGCCGGGACAGGGGTTCAGCCCCAGCATTTT
>few|TRBJ2-7|TRBV19|NA
CASSTGSTSYEQYF
TGTGCCAGTAGTACAGGGTCAACCTCCTACGAGCAGTACTTC
>NA|TRBJ1-4|TRBV5-5|TRBD1
CASSQETGGDEKLFF
TGTGCCAGCAGCCAGGAGACAGGGGGCGATGAAAAACTGTTTTTT
>NA|TRBJ2-3|TRBV4-1|NA
CASSHFQRKSTDTQYF
TGCGCCAGCAGCCATTTTCAGCGGAAAAGCACAGATACGCAGTATTTT
>once|TRBJ2-7|TRBV10-2|TRBD2
CASSETSGGGAYEQYF
TGCGCCAGCAGTGAAACTAGCGGGGGCGGGGCCTACGAGCAGTACTTC
>NA|TRBJ2-3|TRBV4-3|TRBD2
CASSQDESGGTHTQYF
TGCGCCAGCAGCCAAGATGAGTCGGGGGGAACCCATACGCAGTATTTT
>NA|TRBJ1-4|TRBV11-2|NA
CASSPLEIPGEKLFF
TGTGCCAGCAGCCCCCTGGAGATACCAGGGGAAAAACTGTTTTTT
>NA|TRBJ1-4|TRBV28|NA
CASRPPSAVNEKLFF
TGTGCCAGCAGACCCCCCTCTGCTGTTAATGAAAAACTGTTTTTT
>NA|TRBJ1-4|TRBV5-6|NA
CASSLWGAGEKLFF
TGTGCCAGCAGCCTCTGGGGGGCAGGAGAAAAACTGTTTTTT
>NA|TRBJ2-7|TRBV15|NA
CATSVLASSYEQYF
TGTGCCACCTCGGTCCTAGCGAGCTCCTACGAGCAGTACTTC
>NA|TRBJ2-3|TRBV4-2|NA
CASSQDRGGADTQYF
TGTGCCAGCAGCCAAGATCGCGGGGGCGCAGATACGCAGTATTTT
>NA|TRBJ2-7|TRBV9|NA
CASSLGFLDEQYF
TGTGCCAGCAGCCTAGGTTTCCTTGACGAGCAGTACTTC
>once|TRBJ2-7|TRBV5-5|NA
CASRPWWGHSYEQYF
TGTGCCAGCAGGCCCTGGTGGGGACACTCCTACGAGCAGTACTTC
>NA|TRBJ2-7|TRBV19|TRBD1
CASTLTGGADEQYF
TGTGCCAGTACCCTCACAGGGGGCGCGGACGAGCAGTACTTC